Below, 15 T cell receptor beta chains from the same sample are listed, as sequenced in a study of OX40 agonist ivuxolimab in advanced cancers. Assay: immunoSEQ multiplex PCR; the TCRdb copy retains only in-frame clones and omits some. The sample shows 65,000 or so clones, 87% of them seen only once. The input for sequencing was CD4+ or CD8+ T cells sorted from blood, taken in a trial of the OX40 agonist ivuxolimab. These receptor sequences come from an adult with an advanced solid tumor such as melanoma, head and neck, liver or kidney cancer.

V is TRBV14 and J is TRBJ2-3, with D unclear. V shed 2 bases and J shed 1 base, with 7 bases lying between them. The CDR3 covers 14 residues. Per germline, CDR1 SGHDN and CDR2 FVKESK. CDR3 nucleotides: TGTGCCAGCAGCCAACGCCGGGGCACAGATACGCAGTATTTT. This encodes CASSQRRGTDTQYF.

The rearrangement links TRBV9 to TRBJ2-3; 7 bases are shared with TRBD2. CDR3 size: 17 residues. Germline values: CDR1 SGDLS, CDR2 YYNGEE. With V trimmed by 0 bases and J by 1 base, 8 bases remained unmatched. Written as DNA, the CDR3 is TGTGCCAGCAGCGTAGCGGCGCCTAGCGGACGCACAGATACGCAGTATTTT. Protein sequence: CASSVAAPSGRTDTQYF.

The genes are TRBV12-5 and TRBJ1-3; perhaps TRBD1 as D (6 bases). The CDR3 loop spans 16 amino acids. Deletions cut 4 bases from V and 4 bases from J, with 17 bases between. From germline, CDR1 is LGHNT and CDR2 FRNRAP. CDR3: CASGWGAEEDGNTIYF. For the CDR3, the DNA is TGTGCTAGTGGTTGGGGGGCCGAGGAGGACGGAAACACCATATATTTT. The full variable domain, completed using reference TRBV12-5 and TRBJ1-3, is DARVTQTPRHKVTEMGQEVTMRCQPILGHNTVFWYRQTMMQGLELLAYFRNRAPLDDSGMPKDRFSAEMPDATLATLKIQPSEPRDSAVYFCASGWGAEEDGNTIYFGEGSWLTVV.

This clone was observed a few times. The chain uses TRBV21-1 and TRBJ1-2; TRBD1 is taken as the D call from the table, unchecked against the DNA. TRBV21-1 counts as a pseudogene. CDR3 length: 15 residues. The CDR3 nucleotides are TGTGCCAGCAGCAACCACAGGGGAAGGGACTATGGCTACACCTTC. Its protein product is CASSNHRGRDYGYTF.

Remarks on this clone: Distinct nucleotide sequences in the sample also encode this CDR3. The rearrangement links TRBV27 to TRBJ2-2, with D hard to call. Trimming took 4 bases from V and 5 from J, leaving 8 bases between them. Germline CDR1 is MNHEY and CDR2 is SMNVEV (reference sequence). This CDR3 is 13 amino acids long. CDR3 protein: CASSSQLTGELFF. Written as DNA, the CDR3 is TGTGCCAGCAGTTCACAGCTTACCGGGGAGCTGTTTTTT.

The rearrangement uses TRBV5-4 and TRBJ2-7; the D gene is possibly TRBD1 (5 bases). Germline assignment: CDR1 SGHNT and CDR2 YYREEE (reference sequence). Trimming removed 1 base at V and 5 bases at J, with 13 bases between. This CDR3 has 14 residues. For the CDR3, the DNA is TGTGCCAGCAGCTTGAAAAGGGGTTTTAACGAGCAGTACTTC. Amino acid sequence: CASSLKRGFNEQYF.

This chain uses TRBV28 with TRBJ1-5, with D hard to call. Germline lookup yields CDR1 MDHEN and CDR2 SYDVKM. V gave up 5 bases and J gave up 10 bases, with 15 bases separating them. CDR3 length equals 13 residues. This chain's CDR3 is CASSGNGWEPQHF. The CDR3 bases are TGTGCCAGCAGTGGCAATGGGTGGGAACCCCAGCATTTT. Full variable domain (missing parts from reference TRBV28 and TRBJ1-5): DVKVTQSSRYLVKRTGEKVFLECVQDMDHENMFWYRQDPGLGLRLIYFSYDVKMKEKGDIPEGYSVSREKKERFSLILESASTNQTSMYLCASSGNGWEPQHFGDGTRLSIL.

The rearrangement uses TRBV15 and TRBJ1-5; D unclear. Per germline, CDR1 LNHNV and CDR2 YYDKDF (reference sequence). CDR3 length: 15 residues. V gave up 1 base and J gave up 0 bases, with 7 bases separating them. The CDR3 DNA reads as TGTGCCACCAGCAGAGGGGCTGATAGCAATCAGCCCCAGCATTTT. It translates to CATSRGADSNQPQHF.

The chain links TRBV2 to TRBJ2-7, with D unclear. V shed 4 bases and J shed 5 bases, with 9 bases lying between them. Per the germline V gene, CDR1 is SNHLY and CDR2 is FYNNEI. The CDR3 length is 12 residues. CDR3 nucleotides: TGTGCCAGCAGTGCCGATCGGAACGAGCAGTACTTC. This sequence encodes CASSADRNEQYF.

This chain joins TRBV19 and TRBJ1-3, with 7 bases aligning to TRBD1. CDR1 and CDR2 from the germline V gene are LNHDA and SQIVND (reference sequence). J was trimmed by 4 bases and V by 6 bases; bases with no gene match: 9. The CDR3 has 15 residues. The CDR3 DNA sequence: TGTGCCAGTAGACAGGGGATTGTCTCCGGAAACACCATATATTTT. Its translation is CASRQGIVSGNTIYF.

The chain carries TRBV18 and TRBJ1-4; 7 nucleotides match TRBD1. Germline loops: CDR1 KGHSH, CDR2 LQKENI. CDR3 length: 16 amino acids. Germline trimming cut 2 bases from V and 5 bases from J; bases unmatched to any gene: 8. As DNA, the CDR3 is TGTGCCAGCTCACCAGTGGGAGGACAGGTGAATGAAAAACTGTTTTTT. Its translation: CASSPVGGQVNEKLFF.

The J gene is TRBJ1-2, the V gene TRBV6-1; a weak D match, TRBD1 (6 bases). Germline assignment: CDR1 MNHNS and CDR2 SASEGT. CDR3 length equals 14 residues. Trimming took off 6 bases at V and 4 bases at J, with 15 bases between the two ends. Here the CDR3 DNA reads TGTGCCAGCAGACACACCACAGGGAGCTATGGCTACACCTTC. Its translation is CASRHTTGSYGYTF.

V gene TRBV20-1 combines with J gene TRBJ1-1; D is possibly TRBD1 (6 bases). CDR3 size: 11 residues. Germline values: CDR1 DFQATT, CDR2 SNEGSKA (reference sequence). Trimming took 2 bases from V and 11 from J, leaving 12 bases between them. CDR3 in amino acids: CSARRGRGAFF. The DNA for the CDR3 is TGCAGTGCTAGAAGGGGCAGGGGCGCTTTCTTT.

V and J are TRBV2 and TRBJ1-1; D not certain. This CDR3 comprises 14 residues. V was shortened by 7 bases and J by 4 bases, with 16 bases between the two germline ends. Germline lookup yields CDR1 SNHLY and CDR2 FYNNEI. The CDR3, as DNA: TGTGCCAGCATACAGTCCGTAGTGGGCACTGAAGCTTTCTTT. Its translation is CASIQSVVGTEAFF.

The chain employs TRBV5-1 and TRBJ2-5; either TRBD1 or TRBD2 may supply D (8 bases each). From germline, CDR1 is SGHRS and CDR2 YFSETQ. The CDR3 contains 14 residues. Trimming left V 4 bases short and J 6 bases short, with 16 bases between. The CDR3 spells CASSGTRQGQTQYF. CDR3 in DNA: TGCGCCAGCAGCGGGACTAGACAGGGGCAGACCCAGTACTTC.